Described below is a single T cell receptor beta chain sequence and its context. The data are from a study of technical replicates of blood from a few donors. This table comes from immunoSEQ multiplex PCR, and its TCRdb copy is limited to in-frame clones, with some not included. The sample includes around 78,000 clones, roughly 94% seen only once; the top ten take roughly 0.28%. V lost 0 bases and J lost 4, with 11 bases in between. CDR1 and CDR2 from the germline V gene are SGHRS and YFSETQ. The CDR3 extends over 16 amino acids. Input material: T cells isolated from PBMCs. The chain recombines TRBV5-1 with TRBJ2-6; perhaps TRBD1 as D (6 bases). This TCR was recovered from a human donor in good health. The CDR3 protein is CASSLGAGAGANVLTF. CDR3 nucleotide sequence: TGCGCCAGCAGCTTGGGGGCAGGGGCAGGGGCCAACGTCCTGACTTTC.